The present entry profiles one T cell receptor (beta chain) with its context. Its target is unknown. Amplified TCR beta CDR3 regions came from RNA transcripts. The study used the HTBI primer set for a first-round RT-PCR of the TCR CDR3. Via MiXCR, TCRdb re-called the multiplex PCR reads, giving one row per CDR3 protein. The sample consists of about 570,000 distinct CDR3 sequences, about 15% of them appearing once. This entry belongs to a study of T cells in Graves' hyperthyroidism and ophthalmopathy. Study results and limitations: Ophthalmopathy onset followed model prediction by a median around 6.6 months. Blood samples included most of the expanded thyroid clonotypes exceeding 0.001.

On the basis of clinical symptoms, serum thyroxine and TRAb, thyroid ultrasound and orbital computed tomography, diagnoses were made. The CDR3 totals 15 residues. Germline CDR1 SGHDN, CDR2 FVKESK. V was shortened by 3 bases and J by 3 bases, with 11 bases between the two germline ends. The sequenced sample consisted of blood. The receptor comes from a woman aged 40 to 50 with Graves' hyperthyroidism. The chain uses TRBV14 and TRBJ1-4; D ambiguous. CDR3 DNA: TGTGCCAGCAGCCATAAGGCCCTTGCTAATGAAAAACTGTTTTTT. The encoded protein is CASSHKALANEKLFF.